Listed below are T cell receptor beta chains from one sample, sequenced in a study of human T cells and chemical hapten exposure. TCRdb reanalysed the RACE reads using MiXCR and keeps one entry per CDR3 protein. The sample records tens of thousands of distinct CDR3 sequences, approximately 10% being singletons. Sample: whole blood, taken in connection with sensitization to the hapten diphenylcyclopropenone (DPC). Every receptor here comes from a man aged 40-50 years with alopecia areata. Some clones in this sample may be carry-over from other donors' samples. The CDR3 runs from the conserved cysteine through the conserved F or W. The order of the fields is J gene, V gene, clone size, D gene, CDR3 protein, CDR3 DNA. A D gene is named only where the DNA matches it firmly. Size is stated for part of the rows, as once, few or many counts, or as a class when the clone is expanded.

TRBJ2-3,TRBV18,few,TRBD2,CASSGRSSKSIDTQYF,TGTGCCAGCTCCGGGAGGTCATCGAAATCTATAGATACGCAGTATTTT
TRBJ2-3,TRBV24-1,NA,TRBD1,CAVRDRSTDTQYF,TGTGCCGTACGGGACAGGAGCACAGATACGCAGTATTTT
TRBJ2-1,TRBV7-9,many,TRBD2,CASSLGLAEHNEQFF,TGTGCCAGCAGCTTAGGGCTAGCGGAGCACAATGAGCAGTTCTTC
TRBJ2-6,TRBV6-5,few,NA,CASSLWTGANVLTF,TGTGCCAGCAGCCTATGGACAGGGGCCAACGTCCTGACTTTC
TRBJ1-2,TRBV11-3,NA,NA,CASSFRGFYGYTF,TGTGCCAGCAGCTTTCGGGGTTTCTATGGCTACACCTTC
TRBJ2-3,TRBV7-9,NA,TRBD2,CASSFAPWGGTIGGWFTDTQYF,TGTGCCAGCAGCTTCGCCCCCTGGGGAGGGACGATCGGGGGTTGGTTCACAGATACGCAGTATTTT
TRBJ2-3,TRBV20-1,NA,NA,CSARGRASTDTQYF,TGCAGTGCTAGGGGACGCGCTAGCACAGATACGCAGTATTTT
TRBJ2-3,TRBV10-3,few,NA,CAISEGAGTDTQYF,TGTGCCATCAGTGAAGGGGCAGGGACAGATACGCAGTATTTT
TRBJ1-4,TRBV30,NA,TRBD1,CAWSPPGQAKGKLFF,TGTGCCTGGAGTCCCCCGGGACAGGCAAAGGGGAAACTGTTTTTT
TRBJ2-3,TRBV24-1,many,NA,CATSGEKSGSSTDTQYF,TGTGCCACCAGTGGGGAAAAAAGCGGGTCCAGCACAGATACGCAGTATTTT
TRBJ1-2,TRBV29-1,NA,NA,CSVLLGAGPGGYTF,TGCAGCGTTCTTTTGGGAGCCGGGCCTGGAGGCTACACCTTC
TRBJ2-3,TRBV30,few,NA,CAWSKGSADTQYF,TGTGCCTGGAGTAAGGGATCAGCAGATACGCAGTATTTT
TRBJ1-4,TRBV20-1,NA,NA,CSARLVGLNEKLFF,TGCAGTGCTAGATTGGTTGGGCTTAATGAAAAACTGTTTTTT
TRBJ2-3,TRBV5-1,NA,NA,CASALGETSTDTQYF,TGCGCCAGCGCCCTGGGGGAGACTAGCACAGATACGCAGTATTTT
TRBJ2-5,TRBV25-1,NA,TRBD2,CASSPYSSRGLAVQETQYF,TGTGCCAGCAGCCCATACTCAAGTCGGGGACTAGCGGTTCAAGAGACCCAGTACTTC
TRBJ2-7,TRBV5-5,few,NA,CASSLISPAEQYF,TGTGCCAGCAGCTTGATTAGCCCGGCGGAGCAGTACTTC
TRBJ2-3,TRBV20-1,many,TRBD1,CSAKDRGGDTQYF,TGCAGTGCTAAAGACAGGGGGGGGGATACGCAGTATTTT
TRBJ2-5,TRBV10-1,few,NA,CASSIWETQYF,TGCGCCAGCAGTATATGGGAGACCCAGTACTTC
TRBJ2-5,TRBV20-1,few,NA,CSARDLETQYF,TGCAGTGCTAGAGATCTGGAGACCCAGTACTTC
TRBJ1-2,TRBV27,few,TRBD1,CASAGTENYGYTF,TGTGCCAGCGCCGGGACAGAGAACTATGGCTACACCTTC
TRBJ2-3,TRBV7-3,few,TRBD2,CASSSQREGADTQYF,TGTGCCAGCAGCTCCCAGCGGGAGGGAGCAGATACGCAGTATTTT
TRBJ2-3,TRBV29-1,many,TRBD2,CSVESGRGTDTQYF,TGCAGCGTCGAGAGCGGGAGAGGCACAGATACGCAGTATTTT
TRBJ2-3,TRBV13,NA,TRBD2,CASSGRASLGTDTQYF,TGTGCCAGCAGCGGGAGGGCCTCCCTTGGTACAGATACGCAGTATTTT
TRBJ2-3,TRBV9,NA,NA,CASSVVDSLPDTQYF,TGTGCCAGCAGCGTAGTGGATAGCTTACCAGATACGCAGTATTTT
TRBJ2-2,TRBV11-3,once,TRBD2,CASSFTRTSGRAAGELFF,TGTGCCAGCAGCTTTACCAGGACTAGCGGGAGGGCCGCCGGGGAGCTGTTTTTT
TRBJ1-5,TRBV7-2,once,NA,CASSEQGRAGQPQHF,TGTGCCAGCAGCGAGCAGGGCCGGGCGGGTCAGCCCCAGCATTTT
TRBJ2-3,TRBV27,few,NA,CASSRPDRPDTQYF,TGTGCCAGCAGCCGCCCCGACAGACCAGATACGCAGTATTTT
TRBJ1-1,TRBV6-5,many,NA,CASSYSKSWGGTEAFF,TGTGCCAGCAGTTACTCAAAGTCATGGGGAGGCACTGAAGCTTTCTTT